The entry that follows covers one T cell receptor beta chain sequence. Its antigen is unidentified. The sample belongs to a study of STAT5B mutations in CD4+ large granular lymphocyte leukemia. Looking at the study overall: Healthy donors showed HLA-associated enrichment of the CDR3 'QG' motif. Broader study findings: Top patient clones used TRBV06 genes more often: 8/27 versus 2/35 in controls.

The CDR3 consists of 14 residues. Trimming took 2 bases from V and 1 from J, leaving 11 bases between them. Germline V CDR1 and CDR2: SQVTM, ANQGSEA. In the original analysis: Productive clonotypes were detectable down to 2.59 x 10-5 frequency. Data came from immunoSEQ multiplex PCR; TCRdb stores just in-frame clones and leaves some out. V, J and clone size were drawn from that table, and D and trimming were deduced from the DNA. The sample records fewer than 35,000 clones, roughly 70% being singletons. The TCR sequence derives from a human donor in good health. The chain joins TRBV29-1 to TRBJ1-1; D is ambiguous. The sequencing sample was made of CD4+ T cells from blood buffy coats. The CDR3 region has the DNA TGCAGCGTTGAATCGCGAAGAGCGAACACTGAAGCTTTCTTT. The encoded protein is CSVESRRANTEAFF.